Below are 14 T cell receptor beta chains sequenced from a single sample in a study of cytomegalovirus exposure and HLA in healthy donors. The PCR contained 60 Vbeta and 13 Jbeta primers. Assay: immunoSEQ multiplex PCR; the TCRdb copy retains only in-frame clones and omits some. The sample contains 100,000 to 150,000 clones, 72% of which appear only once. Sequenced input: PBMCs. The source of these receptors is a man younger than 40 in good health and CMV-seronegative.

The rearrangement links TRBV30 to TRBJ2-7; TRBD1 aligns across 8 bases. The CDR3 is 13 amino acids. The germline gives CDR1 GTSNPN, CDR2 SVGIG (reference sequence). V was clipped by 3 bases and J by 2 bases; unmatched bases: 3. This CDR3 reads CAWRQGGTYEQYF. Here the CDR3 DNA reads TGTGCCTGGAGACAGGGGGGAACCTACGAGCAGTACTTC.

The genes are TRBV7-2 and TRBJ2-5; D remains unclear. Trimming took 3 bases from V and 5 from J, leaving 10 bases between them. The germline V gene has CDR1 SGHTA and CDR2 FQGNSA. The CDR3 is made up of 13 amino acids. CDR3 region: CASSFGEKETQYF. DNA of the CDR3: TGTGCCAGCAGCTTTGGAGAGAAGGAGACCCAGTACTTC. Filled out from reference TRBV7-2 and TRBJ2-5, the complete variable domain reads GAGVSQSPSNKVTEKGKDVELRCDPISGHTALYWYRQSLGQGLEFLIYFQGNSAPDKSGLPSDRFSAERTGGSVSTLTIQRTQQEDSAVYLCASSFGEKETQYFGPGTRLLVL.

The gene calls are TRBV19 and TRBJ1-2; D gene uncertain. Germline V gene sequence: CDR1 LNHDA, CDR2 SQIVND (reference sequence). The germline V and J ends were trimmed by 5 bases and 4 bases, with 20 bases remaining between them. The CDR3 has 16 residues. CDR3 amino acids: CASSASPGSSLYGYTF. CDR3 sequence (DNA): TGTGCCAGTAGTGCCTCCCCGGGATCCAGCCTCTATGGCTACACCTTC.

This clone was observed a few times. The V call is TRBV10-3, the J call TRBJ2-1; TRBD2 agrees at 8 bases. CDR3 length: 15 amino acids. The germline V gene encodes CDR1 ENHRY and CDR2 SYGVKD. J gave up 3 bases and V 4 bases, and 5 bases lay outside the gene matches. Written as DNA, the CDR3 is TGTGCCATCAGTGTCTCGGGGGGGAGCTACAATGAGCAGTTCTTC. As protein: CAISVSGGSYNEQFF.

The chain joins TRBV4-1 to TRBJ2-5; TRBD2 matches at 8 bases. The V and J ends lost 1 base and 4 bases, in that order; junction bases with no gene match: 14. CDR3 size: 18 residues. Germline V gene data show CDR1 as MGHRA and CDR2 as YSYEKL. This CDR3 reads CASSQGLAGIKAGETQYF. In nucleotides, the CDR3 is TGCGCCAGCAGCCAAGGGCTAGCGGGTATAAAAGCGGGAGAGACCCAGTACTTC.

The CDR3 coding sequence is TGTGCCAGCAGCGCGGACATCCAAGAGACCCAGTACTTC. It codes for CASSADIQETQYF. The chain carries TRBV7-2 and TRBJ2-5; the D gene is possibly TRBD1 (5 bases). The germline V gene encodes CDR1 SGHTA and CDR2 FQGNSA. The V gene lost 5 bases and the J gene lost 1 base, with 8 bases spanning the gap. The CDR3 has 13 residues.

The chain employs TRBV19 and TRBJ1-5; 7 bases map to TRBD1. Germline V CDR1 and CDR2: LNHDA, SQIVND (reference sequence). J lost 0 bases, V lost 6 bases, and 5 bases had no gene match. The CDR3 spans 15 residues. The CDR3 reads CASSRGQYSNQPQHF. The CDR3 nucleotides are TGTGCCAGTAGCAGGGGACAGTATAGCAATCAGCCCCAGCATTTT.

To note about this clone: Relative to the germline gene, one junction end is altered; a read error may explain this. The chain uses TRBV7-9 and TRBJ1-2; 7 nucleotides align to TRBD1. CDR1 is SEHNR, CDR2 FQNEAQ, per germline (reference sequence). CDR3 length equals 16 residues. Here the CDR3 DNA reads TGTTCCAGCAGCTTCGACCTCGGGACAGCCCAAAACGGCTACACCTTC. This sequence encodes CSSSFDLGTAQNGYTF.

The V gene is TRBV10-2, the J gene TRBJ1-4, with 10 bases lining up with TRBD1. Germline assignment: CDR1 WSHSY and CDR2 SAAADI. The CDR3 contains 15 residues. The V and J ends lost 6 bases and 8 bases, in that order; junction bases with no gene match: 9. In DNA form, the CDR3 reads TGCGCCAGCAGGGGCCTACCGGGACAGGGGGAAAAACTGTTTTTT. The encoded protein is CASRGLPGQGEKLFF.

The chain recombines TRBV11-2 with TRBJ2-1; TRBD2 matches 13 bases. The V gene's germline CDR1 is SGHAT and CDR2 FQNNGV. The CDR3 is 16 residues long. The V gene end was trimmed by 1 base and the J gene end by 8 bases; junction bases not matched to a gene: 5. CDR3 DNA: TGTGCCAGCAGCTTAGTAACTAGCGGGGGGGCCCATGAGCAGTTCTTC. Translated: CASSLVTSGGAHEQFF.

The genes are TRBV11-2 and TRBJ2-1, with D maybe TRBD1 (6 bases). The CDR3 has 13 amino acids. V was pared by 3 bases and J by 7 bases, with 10 bases between. CDR1 and CDR2 (germline): SGHAT, FQNNGV. The DNA of the CDR3 is TGTGCCAGCAGCTTGGGGACACGTAATGAGCAGTTCTTC. Protein product: CASSLGTRNEQFF.

The chain uses TRBV12-5 and TRBJ1-1; D is undetermined. V lost 6 bases to trimming and J lost 4 bases, with 6 bases between them. CDR1 is LGHNT and CDR2 is FRNRAP in the germline V gene. The CDR3 runs to 11 residues. The CDR3 DNA reads as TGTGCTAGTGGGGCGGGCACTGAAGCTTTCTTT. This translates into CASGAGTEAFF.

The chain recombines TRBV30 with TRBJ1-2, with 9 nucleotides matching TRBD1. Unmatched junction bases numbered 5, after V lost 3 bases and J lost 6 bases. This CDR3 comprises 13 residues. Germline V CDR1 and CDR2: GTSNPN, SVGIG (reference sequence). This chain's CDR3 is CAWSTGTGNGYTF. The CDR3 DNA sequence: TGTGCCTGGAGCACCGGGACAGGGAATGGCTACACCTTC.

This rearrangement joins TRBV4-1 to TRBJ2-7; D remains unclear. With 2 bases removed from V and 7 bases from J, the gap between germline ends came to 12 bases. There are 13 residues in the CDR3. Germline values: CDR1 MGHRA, CDR2 YSYEKL. The CDR3 loop reads CASSQFTTYEQYF. CDR3 coding DNA: TGCGCCAGCAGCCAATTTACAACATATGAGCAGTACTTC.